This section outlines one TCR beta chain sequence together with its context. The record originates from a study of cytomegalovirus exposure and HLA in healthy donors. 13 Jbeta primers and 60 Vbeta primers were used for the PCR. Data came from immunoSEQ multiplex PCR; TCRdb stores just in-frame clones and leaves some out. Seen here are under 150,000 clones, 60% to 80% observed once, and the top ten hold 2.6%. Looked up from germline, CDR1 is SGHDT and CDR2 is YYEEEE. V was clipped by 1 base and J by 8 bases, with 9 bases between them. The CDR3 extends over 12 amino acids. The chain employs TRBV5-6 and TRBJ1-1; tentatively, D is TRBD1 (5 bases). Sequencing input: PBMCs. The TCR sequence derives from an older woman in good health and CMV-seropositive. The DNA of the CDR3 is TGTGCCAGCAGCTTGCAGGCAGGGGAAGCTTTCTTT. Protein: CASSLQAGEAFF.